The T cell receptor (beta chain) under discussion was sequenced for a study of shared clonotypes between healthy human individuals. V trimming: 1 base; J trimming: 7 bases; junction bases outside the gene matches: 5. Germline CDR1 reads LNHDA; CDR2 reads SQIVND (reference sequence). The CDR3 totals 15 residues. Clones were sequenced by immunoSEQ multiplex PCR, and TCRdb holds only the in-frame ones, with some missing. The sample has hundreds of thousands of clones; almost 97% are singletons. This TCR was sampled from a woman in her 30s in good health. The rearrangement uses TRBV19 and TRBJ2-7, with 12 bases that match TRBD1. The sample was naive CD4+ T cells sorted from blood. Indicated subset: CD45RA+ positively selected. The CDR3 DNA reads TGTGCCAGTAGTATAGTTGGGACAGGGGGCAGTGAGCAGTACTTC. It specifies CASSIVGTGGSEQYF.